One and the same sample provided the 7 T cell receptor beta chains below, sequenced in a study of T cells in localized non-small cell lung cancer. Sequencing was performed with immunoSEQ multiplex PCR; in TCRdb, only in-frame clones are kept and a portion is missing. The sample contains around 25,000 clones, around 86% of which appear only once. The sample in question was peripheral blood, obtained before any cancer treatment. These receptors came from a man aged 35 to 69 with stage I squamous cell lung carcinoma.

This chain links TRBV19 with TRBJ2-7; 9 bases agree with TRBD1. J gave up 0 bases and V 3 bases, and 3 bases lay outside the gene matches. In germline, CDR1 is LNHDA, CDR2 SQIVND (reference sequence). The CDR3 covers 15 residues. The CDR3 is CASSMGQGFSYEQYF. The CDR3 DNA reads TGTGCCAGTAGTATGGGACAGGGTTTCTCCTACGAGCAGTACTTC.

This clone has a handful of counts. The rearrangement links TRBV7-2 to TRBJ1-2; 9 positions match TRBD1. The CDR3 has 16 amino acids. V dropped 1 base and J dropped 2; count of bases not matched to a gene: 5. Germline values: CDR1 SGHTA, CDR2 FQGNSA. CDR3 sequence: CASSLVGTGPNYGYTF. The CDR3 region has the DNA TGTGCCAGCAGCTTAGTAGGGACAGGGCCCAACTATGGCTACACCTTC.

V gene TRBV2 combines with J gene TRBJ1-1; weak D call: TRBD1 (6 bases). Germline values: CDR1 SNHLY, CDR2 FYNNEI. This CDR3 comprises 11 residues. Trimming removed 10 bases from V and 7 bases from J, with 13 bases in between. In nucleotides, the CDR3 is TGTGCCACATTACGAGGGGGTGAAGCTTTCTTT. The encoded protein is CATLRGGEAFF. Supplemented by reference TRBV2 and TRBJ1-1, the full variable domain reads EPEVTQTPSHQVTQMGQEVILRCVPISNHLYFYWYRQILGQKVEFLVSFYNNEISEKSEIFDDQFSVERPDGSNFTLKIRSTKLEDSAMYFCATLRGGEAFFGQGTRLTVV.

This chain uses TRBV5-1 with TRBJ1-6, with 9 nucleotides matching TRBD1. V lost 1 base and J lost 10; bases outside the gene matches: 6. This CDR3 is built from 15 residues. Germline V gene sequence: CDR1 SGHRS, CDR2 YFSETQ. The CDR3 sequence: CASSLSDRGQSPLHF. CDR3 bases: TGCGCCAGCAGCTTGTCGGACAGGGGTCAGTCACCCCTCCACTTT.

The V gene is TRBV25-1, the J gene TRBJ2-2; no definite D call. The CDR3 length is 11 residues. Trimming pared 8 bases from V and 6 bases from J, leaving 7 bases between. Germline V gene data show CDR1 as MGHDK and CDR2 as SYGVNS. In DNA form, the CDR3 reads TGTGCCAGCGGTCCCGCCGGGGAGCTGTTTTTT. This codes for CASGPAGELFF.

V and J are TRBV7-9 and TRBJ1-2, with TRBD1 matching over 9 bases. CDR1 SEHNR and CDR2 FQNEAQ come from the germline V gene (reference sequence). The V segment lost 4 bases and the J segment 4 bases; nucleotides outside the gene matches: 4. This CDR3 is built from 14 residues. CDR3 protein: CASSSDRGGYGYTF. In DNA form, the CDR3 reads TGTGCCAGCAGCTCGGACAGGGGAGGCTATGGCTACACCTTC.

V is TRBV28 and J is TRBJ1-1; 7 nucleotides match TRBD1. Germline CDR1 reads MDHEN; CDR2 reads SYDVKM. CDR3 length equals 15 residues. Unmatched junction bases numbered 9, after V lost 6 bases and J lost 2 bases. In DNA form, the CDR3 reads TGTGCCAGCAGCTTAAGTGGGACAGAAAACACTGAAGCTTTCTTT. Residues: CASSLSGTENTEAFF.